The 32 T cell receptor beta chains below were found in one sample sequenced in a study of T-cell reconstitution after alpha-beta-depleted transplantation in children (dated by TCRdb to 2016 to 2017). These receptors' antigens are unknown. General conclusions and limits of the study: Over subsequent months, a decline in hyperexpanded clone frequencies was noted, and after one year, T-cell counts and TCRbeta diversity were mostly ascribed to newly produced T cells.

Sample treatment or condition, as interpreted from the label and publication: allogeneic hematopoietic cell transplantation with graft depleted of TCRalphabeta T cells and CD19 B cells. Library preparation was by PCR. The instrument was an Illumina HiSeq 2500. TCR libraries were prepared with molecular barcoding, using unique molecular identifiers to normalize TCRbeta repertoire quantification. TCRdb reanalyzed the raw reads on its own, using fastp at Q25 for trimming and MiXCR for clone calling, and kept in-frame beta chains. Every entry covers one CDR3 protein and lists the most common genes and DNA from its rows. This sample is represented by 250,000 to 300,000 distinct CDR3 sequences; over 7.5% of them were singletons. Approximately 9.1% of the sample goes to the ten largest clones. Sequences were derived from peripheral blood, sampled 360 days after TCRalphabeta/CD19-depleted stem cell transplant. The receptors here all came from a female patient between 2 and 15 years old who had a stem cell transplant for Fanconi anemia, so the T cells may come from the graft donor.

The rearrangement links TRBV25-1 to TRBJ1-1, with D possibly being TRBD1 (6 bases). The CDR3 extends over 15 amino acids. Germline CDR1 reads MGHDK; CDR2 reads SYGVNS. Trimming left V 9 bases short and J 6 bases short, with 23 bases between. The CDR3 bases are TGTGCCAGTGGGAACGGGGGGCGTCCAGTCCCTGAAGCTTTCTTT. Encoded protein: CASGNGGRPVPEAFF. Complete variable domain (other parts from reference TRBV25-1 and TRBJ1-1): EADIYQTPRYLVIGTGKKITLECSQTMGHDKMYWYQQDPGMELHLIHYSYGVNSTEKGDLSSESTVSRIRTEHFPLTLESARPSHTSQYLCASGNGGRPVPEAFFGQGTRLTVV.

This clonotype was recorded many times. This rearrangement joins TRBV20-1 to TRBJ1-2; TRBD1 agrees at 8 bases. Germline V gene sequence: CDR1 DFQATT, CDR2 SNEGSKA (reference sequence). This CDR3 is built from 14 residues. J lost 4 bases, V lost 5 bases, and 9 bases had no gene match. In nucleotides, the CDR3 is TGCAGTGCTTTAGGACAGGGAGGAATCTATGGCTACACCTTC. Its protein is CSALGQGGIYGYTF.

In its sample, this clonotype was seen many times. The genes are TRBV25-1 and TRBJ2-1, with D possibly being TRBD1 (6 bases). Germline V gives CDR1 MGHDK, CDR2 SYGVNS. V was pared by 5 bases and J by 8 bases, with 22 bases between. The CDR3 is 16 amino acids. The CDR3 DNA reads TGTGCCAGCAGTACTCCCTCGGGCAGGGGCAAACATGAGCAGTTCTTC. Its protein is CASSTPSGRGKHEQFF. The full variable domain, its missing parts supplied by reference TRBV25-1 and TRBJ2-1, is EADIYQTPRYLVIGTGKKITLECSQTMGHDKMYWYQQDPGMELHLIHYSYGVNSTEKGDLSSESTVSRIRTEHFPLTLESARPSHTSQYLCASSTPSGRGKHEQFFGPGTRLTVL.

This clonotype was seen many times. V usage is TRBV29-1 and J usage is TRBJ1-1; no clear D. CDR1 is SQVTM and CDR2 is ANQGSEA in the germline V gene. The CDR3 spans 14 residues. V lost 4 bases, J lost 0 bases, and 12 bases lay in between. This CDR3 is CSVGSRLMNTEAFF. CDR3 DNA: TGCAGCGTTGGCAGTCGACTTATGAACACTGAAGCTTTCTTT.

About this clonotype: Sequence at one end of the junction differs from germline and may be a read error. J is TRBJ2-6 and V is TRBV25-1, with TRBD1 matching 10 bases. The CDR3 covers 22 residues. Germline CDR1 and CDR2: MGHDK and SYGVNS. CDR3 nucleotide sequence: TGTGCCAGCAGTGAATATTCGATTATCGGGACAGGGGTTCTGGCCGGGGCCAACGTCCTGATTTTC. Its translation: CASSEYSIIGTGVLAGANVLIF.

This clonotype occurred a few times. The rearrangement uses TRBV28 and TRBJ2-4; 8 bases fit TRBD2. This CDR3 contains 15 residues. V was clipped by 5 bases and J by 6 bases; unmatched bases: 9. Germline V lookup: CDR1 MDHEN, CDR2 SYDVKM. The CDR3 spells CASSRSGRMGNIQYF. DNA of the CDR3: TGTGCCAGCAGTCGAAGCGGGAGAATGGGAAACATTCAGTACTTC.

The chain joins TRBV7-6 to TRBJ1-6, with TRBD1 identical over 7 bases. The CDR3 is 15 amino acids. CDR1 is SGHVS, CDR2 FNYEAQ, per germline. Trimming took 5 bases from V and 6 from J; bases not matched to a gene: 7. The CDR3 region has the DNA TGTGCCAGCAGCCAGAGACAGGGAAGTAATTCACCCCTCCACTTT. It codes for CASSQRQGSNSPLHF.

This clonotype was detected only a few times. The chain uses TRBV7-6 and TRBJ2-5; 7 nucleotides agree with TRBD1. The J segment lost 2 bases and the V segment lost 3 bases, leaving 9 bases of the junction unmatched. CDR3 length: 16 amino acids. Germline CDR1 and CDR2: SGHVS and FNYEAQ. Here the CDR3 DNA reads TGTGCCAGCAGCTTGCCGACAGGGATGATACAAGAGACCCAGTACTTC. It is translated as CASSLPTGMIQETQYF.

This chain connects TRBV18 to TRBJ2-7; 10 bases fit TRBD2. Germline values: CDR1 KGHSH, CDR2 LQKENI. The CDR3 extends over 16 amino acids. After removal of 2 bases from V and 5 bases from J, the junction contained 9 bases not matched to a gene. CDR3: CASSPSLAGRTNEQYF. The CDR3 coding sequence is TGTGCCAGCTCACCATCACTAGCGGGAAGGACTAACGAGCAGTACTTC.

The gene calls are TRBV7-2 and TRBJ2-5; 8 bases are shared with TRBD2. CDR3 length equals 17 residues. With 1 base clipped from V and 5 bases from J, the junction kept 12 bases outside the gene matches. Germline loops: CDR1 SGHTA, CDR2 FQGNSA. This chain's CDR3 is CASSLVGAAGAVETQYF. CDR3 bases: TGTGCCAGCAGCTTAGTGGGAGCAGCGGGGGCGGTGGAGACCCAGTACTTC.

This clonotype was seen only once. V usage is TRBV4-2 and J usage is TRBJ2-5, with D unresolved. The germline V gene has CDR1 LGHNA and CDR2 YNFKEQ. V was cut by 4 bases and J by 5 bases, with 14 bases left in between. This CDR3 comprises 14 residues. CDR3 nucleotides: TGTGCCAGCAGCCCGGAGCTCTTCCGTGAGACCCAGTACTTC. Translated: CASSPELFRETQYF.

This clonotype was picked up many times. The chain is built from TRBV4-2 and TRBJ1-1, with D hard to call. Germline V gene data show CDR1 as LGHNA and CDR2 as YNFKEQ. CDR3 length: 15 amino acids. Trimming took 4 bases from V and 3 from J, leaving 15 bases between them. The CDR3 protein is CASSLMAGLDTEAFF. The CDR3 bases are TGTGCCAGCAGCCTTATGGCCGGGTTGGACACTGAAGCTTTCTTT.

J is TRBJ1-6 and V is TRBV4-2, with TRBD1 matching over 9 bases. Unmatched junction bases numbered 5, after V lost 0 bases and J lost 11 bases. Germline lookup yields CDR1 LGHNA and CDR2 YNFKEQ. This CDR3 is 15 amino acids long. CDR3 sequence reads: CASSQEGQGKAPLHF. The CDR3 bases are TGTGCCAGCAGCCAAGAAGGACAGGGGAAGGCACCCCTCCACTTT.

This clonotype has more than one count but fewer than ten. This chain links TRBV3-1 with TRBJ2-6; perhaps TRBD2 as D (5 bases). CDR3 length: 18 amino acids. V lost 3 bases to trimming and J lost 0 bases, with 15 bases between them. CDR1 is LGHDT and CDR2 is YNNKEL in the germline V gene (reference sequence). CDR3 loop: CASSHPGLGSSGANVLTF. DNA of the CDR3: TGTGCCAGCAGCCACCCCGGACTGGGAAGCTCTGGGGCCAACGTCCTGACTTTC. Full variable domain (outside the CDR3, taken from reference TRBV3-1 and TRBJ2-6): DTAVSQTPKYLVTQMGNDKSIKCEQNLGHDTMYWYKQDSKKFLKIMFSYNNKELIINETVPNRFSPKSPDKAHLNLHINSLELGDSAVYFCASSHPGLGSSGANVLTFGAGSRLTVL.

This clonotype was recorded many times. This rearrangement joins TRBV7-2 to TRBJ2-2, with 7 bases matching TRBD2. The CDR3 sequence is 15 residues long. J gave up 5 bases and V 5 bases, and 8 bases lay outside the gene matches. The V gene's germline CDR1 is SGHTA and CDR2 FQGNSA. The CDR3 region is CTSSRSGVRTGELFF. The DNA of the CDR3 is TGTACCAGCAGCCGAAGCGGGGTACGGACCGGGGAGCTGTTTTTT.

This clonotype was seen ten or more times. The chain recombines TRBV7-2 with TRBJ2-7; a weak D match, TRBD1 (6 bases). Per germline, CDR1 SGHTA and CDR2 FQGNSA. This CDR3 has 15 amino acids. V was clipped by 4 bases and J by 2 bases, with 15 bases between them. The DNA of the CDR3 is TGTGCCAGCAGCTCCCCTACTGGGGACACCTACGAGCAGTACGTC. Its translation is CASSSPTGDTYEQYV.

Many counts were recorded for this clonotype. The CDR3 region has the DNA TGTGCCAGCAGCTTTAAGGGGGGCAAAGAGACCCAGTACTTC. Its protein is CASSFKGGKETQYF. The genes are TRBV7-2 and TRBJ2-5, with D perhaps assigned TRBD1 or TRBD2 (6 bases each). Deletions cut 3 bases from V and 3 bases from J, with 11 bases between. Germline CDR1 SGHTA, CDR2 FQGNSA. This CDR3 has 14 residues. Variable domain in full (rest from reference TRBV7-2 and TRBJ2-5): GAGVSQSPSNKVTEKGKDVELRCDPISGHTALYWYRQSLGQGLEFLIYFQGNSAPDKSGLPSDRFSAERTGGSVSTLTIQRTQQEDSAVYLCASSFKGGKETQYFGPGTRLLVL.

This chain links TRBV6-2 or TRBV6-3 with TRBJ2-5; 14 bases are a match to TRBD2. The CDR3 has 20 residues. Germline trimming cut 5 bases from V and 3 bases from J; bases unmatched to any gene: 17. The germline CDR1 and CDR2 sequences are MNHEY and SVGEGT. CDR3 in DNA: TGTGCCAGCAGTCCCAACTTCCCGGGACTAGCGGGGGCCTCAGAAGAGACCCAGTACTTC. It codes for CASSPNFPGLAGASEETQYF.

Many counts were recorded for this clonotype. Here the CDR3 DNA reads TGTGCCAGCAGCCACGGGGGGGAGGATACGCAGTATTTT. Protein sequence: CASSHGGEDTQYF. The V gene is TRBV7-6, the J gene TRBJ2-3; the match to TRBD2 covers 8 bases. The CDR3 extends over 13 amino acids. With V trimmed by 5 bases and J by 6 bases, 4 bases remained unmatched. Germline CDR1 SGHVS, CDR2 FNYEAQ.

The chain's CDR3 is CSAISGTNEKLFF. The CDR3 nucleotides read TGCAGTGCTATATCGGGAACTAATGAAAAACTGTTTTTT. The chain employs TRBV20-1 and TRBJ1-4; D is unclear. Deletions cut 4 bases from V and 1 base from J, with 7 bases between. Germline loops: CDR1 DFQATT, CDR2 SNEGSKA (reference sequence). This CDR3 is built from 13 residues.

This clonotype was detected many times. The V and J genes are TRBV20-1 and TRBJ2-5, with D perhaps matching TRBD1 or TRBD2 (5 bases each). Germline CDR1 DFQATT, CDR2 SNEGSKA (reference sequence). Trimming removed 4 bases from V and 4 bases from J, with 19 bases in between. The CDR3 has 15 residues. As DNA, the CDR3 is TGCAGTGCTAATGGGGGATCCTGGAGCGGAGAGACCCAGTACTTC. Residues: CSANGGSWSGETQYF.

This clonotype was seen ten or more times. J is TRBJ2-1 and V is TRBV20-1, with TRBD2 matching 8 bases. The junction had 6 bases not matched to a gene; V was cut back by 5 bases and J by 0 bases. The CDR3 extends over 15 amino acids. The germline gives CDR1 DFQATT, CDR2 SNEGSKA (reference sequence). The CDR3: CSALTSAYSYNEQFF. The CDR3 nucleotides are TGCAGTGCTTTGACTAGCGCATACTCCTACAATGAGCAGTTCTTC.

The J gene is TRBJ1-2, the V gene TRBV5-6; TRBD1 might be the D (5 bases). Germline CDR1 and CDR2: SGHDT and YYEEEE. The CDR3 is 15 amino acids. V lost 0 bases and J lost 4, with 13 bases in between. The CDR3, as DNA: TGTGCCAGCAGCTTGGCGACAGAAGCCCTCTATGGCTACACCTTC. It encodes CASSLATEALYGYTF. Variable domain in full (rest from reference TRBV5-6 and TRBJ1-2): DAGVTQSPTHLIKTRGQQVTLRCSPKSGHDTVSWYQQALGQGPQFIFQYYEEEERQRGNFPDRFSGHQFPNYSSELNVNALLLGDSALYLCASSLATEALYGYTFGSGTRLTVV.

This clonotype was picked up many times. V and J are TRBV7-9 and TRBJ1-3; no definite D call. Germline V gives CDR1 SEHNR, CDR2 FQNEAQ (reference sequence). With 5 bases removed from V and 4 bases from J, the gap between germline ends came to 15 bases. CDR3 size: 15 residues. The CDR3 protein is CASSPPGSSGNTIYF. The CDR3 nucleotides read TGTGCCAGCAGCCCACCTGGGTCCTCCGGAAACACCATATATTTT.

This clonotype has just a few counts. The rearrangement links TRBV3-1 to TRBJ2-1, with 7 positions matching TRBD2. The CDR3 totals 17 residues. Germline-derived CDR1 and CDR2 are LGHDT and YNNKEL (reference sequence). The V gene end was trimmed by 1 base and the J gene end by 3 bases; junction bases not matched to a gene: 9. The CDR3 region is CASSQVRLAAFYNEQFF. CDR3 in DNA: TGTGCCAGCAGCCAAGTCCGCCTAGCGGCATTCTACAATGAGCAGTTCTTC.

The V and J genes are TRBV15 and TRBJ1-6; D is perhaps TRBD1 (5 bases). From germline, CDR1 is LNHNV and CDR2 YYDKDF (reference sequence). This CDR3 has 13 amino acids. V lost 3 bases to trimming and J lost 8 bases, with 8 bases between them. The DNA for the CDR3 is TGTGCCACCAGCAGGGGGCAGGATTCACCCCTCCACTTT. Amino acids: CATSRGQDSPLHF.

This clonotype was recorded a few times. The chain couples TRBV18 to TRBJ2-2, with a possible D match to TRBD2 (5 bases). The V and J ends lost 4 bases and 2 bases respectively, with 14 bases between them. The CDR3 spans 16 residues. CDR1 and CDR2 from the germline V gene are KGHSH and LQKENI. CDR3 in amino acids: CASSRYGLSNTGELFF. The CDR3 nucleotides read TGTGCCAGCTCACGCTATGGACTGTCAAACACCGGGGAGCTGTTTTTT.

This clonotype has more than one count but fewer than ten. The CDR3 protein is CASSYPGPNQPQHF. CDR3 in DNA: TGTGCCAGCAGTTACCCCGGACCGAATCAGCCCCAGCATTTT. The chain has TRBV6-5 and TRBJ1-5; no definite D call. CDR1 and CDR2 (germline): MNHEY, SVGAGI. The CDR3 contains 14 residues. V was cut by 2 bases and J by 4 bases, with 9 bases left in between.

V usage is TRBV30 and J usage is TRBJ1-2; 8 bases map to TRBD1. Germline CDR1 GTSNPN, CDR2 SVGIG (reference sequence). This CDR3 contains 14 residues. V was clipped by 5 bases and J by 6 bases; unmatched bases: 11. CDR3: CAWARDRRVDGYTF. The CDR3 coding sequence is TGTGCCTGGGCCCGGGACAGGAGGGTTGATGGCTACACCTTC.

This clonotype was detected many times. The gene calls are TRBV9 and TRBJ2-7; D gene unclear. Trimming took off 0 bases at V and 0 bases at J, with 13 bases between the two ends. The germline gives CDR1 SGDLS, CDR2 YYNGEE. The CDR3 sequence is 16 residues long. DNA for the CDR3: TGTGCCAGCAGCGTAGGTGACAACTACCTCTCCTACGAGCAGTACTTC. Protein product: CASSVGDNYLSYEQYF. The entire variable domain, with the rest obtained from reference TRBV9 and TRBJ2-7, is as follows: DSGVTQTPKHLITATGQRVTLRCSPRSGDLSVYWYQQSLDQGLQFLIQYYNGEERAKGNILERFSAQQFPDLHSELNLSSLELGDSALYFCASSVGDNYLSYEQYFGPGTRLTVT.

This clonotype occurred many times. The J gene is TRBJ2-7, the V gene TRBV12-3 or TRBV12-4; tentatively, D is TRBD2 (7 bases). The CDR3 length is 13 residues. Trimming took 3 bases from V and 6 from J, leaving 12 bases between them. The CDR3 here is CASSFGGAGEQYF. The CDR3 region has the DNA TGTGCCAGCAGTTTTGGGGGGGCCGGCGAGCAGTACTTC.

This clonotype occurred many times. The chain is built from TRBV5-5 and TRBJ1-6, with D uncertain. This CDR3 region has 12 residues. Per germline, CDR1 SGHKS and CDR2 YYEKEE (reference sequence). The germline V and J ends were trimmed by 2 bases and 8 bases, with 5 bases remaining between them. This chain's CDR3 is CASSFGDSPLHF. Here the CDR3 DNA reads TGTGCCAGCAGCTTTGGGGATTCACCCCTCCACTTT.